This T cell receptor beta chain emerged from a study of T cell repertoires in cytomegalovirus infection. At the level of the study: Signatures in public TCR beta sequences pointed to both CMV infection and matching HLA type.

A single record per CDR3 protein comes from TCRdb applying MiXCR to the reads. Counted here are over 300,000 distinct CDR3 sequences, 9.5% occurring once; the ten biggest clones make up around 4.5%. Points from the study as a whole: The cumulative frequency of public TCR beta families distinguished individuals who carried CMV together with the relevant HLA.

This CDR3 has 15 amino acids. V lost 5 bases and J 3 bases, leaving 16 bases between the germline ends. Note on this clonotype: What it binds is unknown.

Material: PBMCs. This TCR was sampled from a human donor in good health (CMV status not recorded). Some clones in this sample may be carry-over from other donors' samples. The chain is built from TRBV12-3 or TRBV12-4 and TRBJ1-1; D remains unclear. For the CDR3, the DNA is TGTGCCAGCAGTCCCAATGGCAGGCGTTACACTGAAGCTTTCTTT. As protein: CASSPNGRRYTEAFF.